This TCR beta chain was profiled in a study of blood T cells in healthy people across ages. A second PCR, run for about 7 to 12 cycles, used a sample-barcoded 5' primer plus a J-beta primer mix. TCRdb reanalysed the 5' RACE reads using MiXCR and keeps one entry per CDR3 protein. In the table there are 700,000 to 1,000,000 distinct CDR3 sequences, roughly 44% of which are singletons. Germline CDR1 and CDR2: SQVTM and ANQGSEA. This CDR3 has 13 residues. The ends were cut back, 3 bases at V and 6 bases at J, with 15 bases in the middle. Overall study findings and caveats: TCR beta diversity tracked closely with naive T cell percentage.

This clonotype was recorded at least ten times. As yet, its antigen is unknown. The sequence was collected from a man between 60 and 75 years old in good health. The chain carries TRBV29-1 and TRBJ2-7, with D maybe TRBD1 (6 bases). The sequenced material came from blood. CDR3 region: CSVDPNQQGEQYF. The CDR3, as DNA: TGCAGCGTTGATCCTAATCAACAGGGCGAGCAGTACTTC.